Shown below are 10 T cell receptor beta chains from a single sample sequenced in a study of blood T cell repertoires in COVID-19 (dated by TCRdb to the early 2020s). The library was made by the immunoSEQ multiplex PCR assay. Entries here come from immuneACCESS through TCRdb and include only in-frame sequences with V and J called. Some clones fail to appear in such tables; in the studies checked, an unresolved V gene covers under half of the shortfall, and the cause of the remainder is unknown. A total of about 99,000 clones appear in this sample, 88% of them only once. The ten top clones hold about 3% of the sample. Material for sequencing was peripheral blood. The receptors shown here come from a human donor in a cohort sampled during active COVID-19.

The chain couples TRBV7-8 to TRBJ2-1; D might be TRBD1 (7 bases). V lost 5 bases, J lost 10 bases, and 27 bases lay in between. This CDR3 spans 17 amino acids. CDR1 SGHVS and CDR2 FQNEAQ come from the germline V gene. The CDR3 here is CASSKLIGGQPVTEQFF. The CDR3 DNA reads TGTGCCAGCAGCAAACTCATCGGGGGACAGCCCGTAACAGAGCAGTTCTTC.

V is TRBV5-1 and J is TRBJ1-3; TRBD1 might be the D (5 bases). V lost 3 bases and J lost 3, with 13 bases in between. Germline V gene lookup returns CDR1 SGHRS and CDR2 YFSETQ. CDR3 length: 15 amino acids. The CDR3 loop is CASSSEPGLGNTIYF. As DNA, the CDR3 is TGCGCCAGCAGCTCCGAACCGGGACTTGGAAACACCATATATTTT. Complete variable domain (other parts from reference TRBV5-1 and TRBJ1-3): KAGVTQTPRYLIKTRGQQVTLSCSPISGHRSVSWYQQTPGQGLQFLFEYFSETQRNKGNFPGRFSGRQFSNSRSEMNVSTLELGDSALYLCASSSEPGLGNTIYFGEGSWLTVV.

This clone has only one observation. For the CDR3, the DNA is TGTGCCAGCAGCCAATCTGGACGGGAGGATCAGCCCCAGCATTTT. Its translation is CASSQSGREDQPQHF. V is TRBV3-1 (or the pseudogene TRBV3-2) and J is TRBJ1-5, with D hard to call. V dropped 2 bases and J dropped 5 bases, with 13 bases sitting between them. Germline-derived CDR1 and CDR2 are LGHDT and YNNKEL (reference sequence). The CDR3 sequence is 15 residues long.

This rearrangement joins TRBV6-2 or TRBV6-3 to TRBJ2-1, with TRBD2 identical over 13 bases. The ends lost 1 base at V and 7 bases at J; junction bases unmatched: 19. Germline V gene sequence: CDR1 MNHEY, CDR2 SVGEGT. There are 21 residues in the CDR3. CDR3 nucleotides: TGTGCCAGCAGTTACTTGGACAGGCCCCCGTACGGGACTAGCGGGGAAAATGAGCAGTTCTTC. This translates into CASSYLDRPPYGTSGENEQFF.

Note on this clone: This sample also contains other DNA sequences that code for the same CDR3. The CDR3 spells CASSYSSYEQYF. CDR3 in DNA: TGTGCCAGCAGTTACTCGAGTTACGAGCAGTACTTC. The chain uses TRBV6-2 or TRBV6-3 and TRBJ2-7; the D is unclear. The CDR3 extends over 12 amino acids. Germline CDR1 reads MNHEY; CDR2 reads SVGEGT. Trimming took off 0 bases at V and 4 bases at J, with 4 bases between the two ends.

The chain carries TRBV15 and TRBJ2-1; TRBD2 matches 9 bases. Germline V gives CDR1 LNHNV, CDR2 YYDKDF (reference sequence). J lost 0 bases, V lost 2 bases, and 11 bases had no gene match. CDR3 length: 19 residues. The CDR3 reads CATSRSGLATVSSYNEQFF. CDR3 coding DNA: TGTGCCACCAGCAGATCCGGACTAGCGACGGTAAGCTCCTACAATGAGCAGTTCTTC. The full variable domain, its missing parts supplied by reference TRBV15 and TRBJ2-1, is DAMVIQNPRYQVTQFGKPVTLSCSQTLNHNVMYWYQQKSSQAPKLLFHYYDKDFNNEADTPDNFQSRRPNTSFCFLDIRSPGLGDTAMYLCATSRSGLATVSSYNEQFFGPGTRLTVL.

The CDR3: CASSERLAGHYEQYF. The CDR3 DNA follows: TGTGCCAGCAGCGAAAGACTAGCGGGGCACTACGAGCAGTACTTC. The rearrangement links TRBV7-3 to TRBJ2-7; 11 bases are shared with TRBD2. Germline loops: CDR1 SGHTA, CDR2 FQGTGA. The CDR3 length is 15 residues. V shed 5 bases and J 3 bases; nucleotides not matched to a gene: 6.

The chain has TRBV15 and TRBJ2-4; the match to TRBD1 covers 8 bases. This CDR3 has 16 amino acids. The germline V gene has CDR1 LNHNV and CDR2 YYDKDF (reference sequence). V shed 3 bases, J shed 3 bases, and the junction held 7 bases outside the gene matches. The CDR3 DNA follows: TGTGCCACCAGCAGCTTACAGGGGGTGGTCAAAAACATTCAGTACTTC. Translation gives CATSSLQGVVKNIQYF.

This rearrangement joins TRBV2 to TRBJ2-1, with D possibly matching TRBD2 (7 bases). Trimming pared 4 bases from V and 9 bases from J, leaving 13 bases between. Germline V lookup: CDR1 SNHLY, CDR2 FYNNEI. This CDR3 comprises 13 residues. The DNA of the CDR3 is TGTGCCAGCAGTGGAGGGGGGGGATCTGAGCAGTTCTTC. Encoded protein: CASSGGGGSEQFF. The full variable domain, its missing parts supplied by reference TRBV2 and TRBJ2-1, is EPEVTQTPSHQVTQMGQEVILRCVPISNHLYFYWYRQILGQKVEFLVSFYNNEISEKSEIFDDQFSVERPDGSNFTLKIRSTKLEDSAMYFCASSGGGGSEQFFGPGTRLTVL.

The chain links TRBV5-8 to TRBJ1-1; D is possibly TRBD1 (6 bases). From germline, CDR1 is SGHTS and CDR2 YDEGEE. The V end lost 2 bases, the J end lost 4 bases, and 12 bases lay between the germline ends. CDR3 length: 14 residues. The CDR3, as DNA: TGTGCCAGCAGCTTACAGGGATCGGGCACTGAAGCTTTCTTT. It translates to CASSLQGSGTEAFF.